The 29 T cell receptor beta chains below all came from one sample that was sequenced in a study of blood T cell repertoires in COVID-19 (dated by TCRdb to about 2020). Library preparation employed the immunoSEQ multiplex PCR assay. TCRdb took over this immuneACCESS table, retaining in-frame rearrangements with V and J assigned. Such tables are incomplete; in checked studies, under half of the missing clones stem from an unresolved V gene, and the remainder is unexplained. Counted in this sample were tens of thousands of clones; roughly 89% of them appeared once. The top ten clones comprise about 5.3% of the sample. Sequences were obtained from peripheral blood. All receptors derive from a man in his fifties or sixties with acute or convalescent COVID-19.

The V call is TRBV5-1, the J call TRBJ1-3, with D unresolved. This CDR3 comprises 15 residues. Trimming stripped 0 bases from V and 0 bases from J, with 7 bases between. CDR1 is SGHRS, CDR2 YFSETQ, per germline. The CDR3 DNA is TGCGCCAGCAGCTTGGGTCAGAACTCTGGAAACACCATATATTTT. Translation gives CASSLGQNSGNTIYF.

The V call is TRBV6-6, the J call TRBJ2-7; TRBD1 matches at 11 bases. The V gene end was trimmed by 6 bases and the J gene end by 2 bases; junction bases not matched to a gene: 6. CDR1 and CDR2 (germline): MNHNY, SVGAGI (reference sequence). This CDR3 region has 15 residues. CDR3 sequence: CASRGWGQGAYEQYF. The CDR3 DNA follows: TGTGCCAGCAGGGGCTGGGGACAGGGGGCCTACGAGCAGTACTTC.

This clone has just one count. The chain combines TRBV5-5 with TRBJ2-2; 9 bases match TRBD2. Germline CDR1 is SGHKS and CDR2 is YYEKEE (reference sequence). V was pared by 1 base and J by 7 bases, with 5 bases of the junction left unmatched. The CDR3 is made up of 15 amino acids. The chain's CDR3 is CASSLRGGAFGELFF. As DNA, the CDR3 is TGTGCCAGCAGCTTGCGCGGGGGGGCTTTCGGGGAGCTGTTTTTT. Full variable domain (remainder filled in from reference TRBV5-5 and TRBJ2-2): DAGVTQSPTHLIKTRGQQVTLRCSPISGHKSVSWYQQVLGQGPQFIFQYYEKEERGRGNFPDRFSARQFPNYSSELNVNALLLGDSALYLCASSLRGGAFGELFFGEGSRLTVL.

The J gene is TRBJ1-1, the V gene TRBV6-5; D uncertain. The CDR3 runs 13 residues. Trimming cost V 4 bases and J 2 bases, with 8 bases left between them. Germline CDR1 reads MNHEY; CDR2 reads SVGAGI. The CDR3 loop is CASSLQSNTEAFF. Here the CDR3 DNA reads TGTGCCAGCAGTTTACAGAGTAACACTGAAGCTTTCTTT.

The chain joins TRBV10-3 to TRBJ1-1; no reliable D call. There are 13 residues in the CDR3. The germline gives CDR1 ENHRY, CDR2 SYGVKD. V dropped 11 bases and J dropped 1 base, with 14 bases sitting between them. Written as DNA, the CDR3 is TGTGCCGTTTGGGGAGGAGGGAACACTGAAGCTTTCTTT. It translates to CAVWGGGNTEAFF.

DNA for the CDR3: TGTGCCAGTACCCTGCGGGCGGATTATGGAAACACCATATATTTT. Its protein is CASTLRADYGNTIYF. This chain links TRBV19 with TRBJ1-3, with D uncertain. CDR1 LNHDA and CDR2 SQIVND come from the germline V gene (reference sequence). The length of the CDR3 is 15 residues. The V gene lost 7 bases and the J gene lost 3 bases, with 16 bases spanning the gap. The full variable domain, with the rest looked up from reference TRBV19 and TRBJ1-3, is DGGITQSPKYLFRKEGQNVTLSCEQNLNHDAMYWYRQDPGQGLRLIYYSQIVNDFQKGDIAEGYSVSREKKESFPLTVTSAQKNPTAFYLCASTLRADYGNTIYFGEGSWLTVV.

CDR3 DNA: TGTGCCAGCAGTGAAGCGGCGGCTAGCGGGGACAATGAGCAGTTCTTC. This gives the protein CASSEAAASGDNEQFF. The chain recombines TRBV6-1 with TRBJ2-1; 9 bases fit TRBD2. CDR3 size: 16 residues. V dropped 0 bases and J dropped 5; count of bases not matched to a gene: 5. The V gene's germline CDR1 is MNHNS and CDR2 SASEGT.

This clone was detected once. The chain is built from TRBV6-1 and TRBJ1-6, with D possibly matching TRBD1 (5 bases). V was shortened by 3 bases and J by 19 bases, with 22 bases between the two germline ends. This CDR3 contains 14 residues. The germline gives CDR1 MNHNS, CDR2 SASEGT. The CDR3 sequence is CASSDILNRKHGHF. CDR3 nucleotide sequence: TGTGCCAGCAGTGATATTTTAAACAGGAAGCATGGGCACTTT.

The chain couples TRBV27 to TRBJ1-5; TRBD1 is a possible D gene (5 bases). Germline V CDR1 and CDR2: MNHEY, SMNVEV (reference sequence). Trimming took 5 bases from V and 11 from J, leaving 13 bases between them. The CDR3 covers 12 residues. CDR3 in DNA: TGTGCCAGCAGTACAGGTCCGGGGGCCCAGCATTTT. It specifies CASSTGPGAQHF.

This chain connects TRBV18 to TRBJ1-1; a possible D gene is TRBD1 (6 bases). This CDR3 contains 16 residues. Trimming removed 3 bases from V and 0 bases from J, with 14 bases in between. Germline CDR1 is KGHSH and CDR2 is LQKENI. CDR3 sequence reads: CASSPNPQGMNTEAFF. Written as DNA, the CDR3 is TGTGCCAGCTCACCTAACCCACAGGGTATGAACACTGAAGCTTTCTTT.

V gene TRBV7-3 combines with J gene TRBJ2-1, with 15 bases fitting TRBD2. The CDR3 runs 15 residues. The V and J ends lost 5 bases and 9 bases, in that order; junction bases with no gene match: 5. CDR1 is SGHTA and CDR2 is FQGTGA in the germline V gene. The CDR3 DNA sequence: TGTGCCAGCAGCCAAGGACTAGCGGGGGGGCCTGAGCAGTTCTTC. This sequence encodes CASSQGLAGGPEQFF.

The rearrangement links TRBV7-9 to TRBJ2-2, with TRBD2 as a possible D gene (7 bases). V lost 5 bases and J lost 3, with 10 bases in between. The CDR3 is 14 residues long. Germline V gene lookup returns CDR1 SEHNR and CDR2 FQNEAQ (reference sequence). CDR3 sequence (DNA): TGTGCCAGCAGCCCCGGGGGGCACACCGGGGAGCTGTTTTTT. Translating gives CASSPGGHTGELFF.

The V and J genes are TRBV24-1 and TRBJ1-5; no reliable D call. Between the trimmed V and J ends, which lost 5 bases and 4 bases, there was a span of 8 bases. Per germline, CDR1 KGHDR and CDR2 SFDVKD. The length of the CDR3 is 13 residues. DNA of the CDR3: TGTGCCACCAGTGCACCGGGAAATCAGCCCCAGCATTTT. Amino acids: CATSAPGNQPQHF.

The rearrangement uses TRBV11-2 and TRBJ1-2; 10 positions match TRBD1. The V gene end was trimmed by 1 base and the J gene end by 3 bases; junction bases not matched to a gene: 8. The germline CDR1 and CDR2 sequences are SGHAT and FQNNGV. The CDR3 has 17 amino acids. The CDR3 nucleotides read TGTGCCAGCAGCTTAGGGACAGGGGGTTCAACTGACTATGGCTACACCTTC. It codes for CASSLGTGGSTDYGYTF.

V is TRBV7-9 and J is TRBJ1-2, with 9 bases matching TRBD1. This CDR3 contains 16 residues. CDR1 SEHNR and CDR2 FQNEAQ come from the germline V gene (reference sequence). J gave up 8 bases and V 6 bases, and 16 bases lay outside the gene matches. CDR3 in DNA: TGTGCCAGCAGTTCTGTGACGACAGGGGGTCTCAGCGGCTACACCTTC. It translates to CASSSVTTGGLSGYTF.

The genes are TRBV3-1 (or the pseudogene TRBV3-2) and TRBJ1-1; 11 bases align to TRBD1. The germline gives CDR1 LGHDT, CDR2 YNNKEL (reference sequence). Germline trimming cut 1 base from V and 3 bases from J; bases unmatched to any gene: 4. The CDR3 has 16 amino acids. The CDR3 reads CASSQGTGGPDTEAFF. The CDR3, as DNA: TGTGCCAGCAGCCAAGGGACAGGGGGCCCCGACACTGAAGCTTTCTTT.

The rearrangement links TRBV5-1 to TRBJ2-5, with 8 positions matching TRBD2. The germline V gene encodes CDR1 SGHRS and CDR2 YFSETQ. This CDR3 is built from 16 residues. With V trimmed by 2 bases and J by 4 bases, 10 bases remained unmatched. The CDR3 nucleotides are TGCGCCAGCAGCTTCATGGCGGGGGGAGGCGTAGAGACCCAGTACTTC. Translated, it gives CASSFMAGGGVETQYF.

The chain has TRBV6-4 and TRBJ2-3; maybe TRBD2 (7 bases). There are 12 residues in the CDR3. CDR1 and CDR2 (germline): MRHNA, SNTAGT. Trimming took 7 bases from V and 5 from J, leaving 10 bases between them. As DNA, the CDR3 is TGTGCCAGCAAAGGGGGGGGAGATACGCAGTATTTT. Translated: CASKGGGDTQYF.

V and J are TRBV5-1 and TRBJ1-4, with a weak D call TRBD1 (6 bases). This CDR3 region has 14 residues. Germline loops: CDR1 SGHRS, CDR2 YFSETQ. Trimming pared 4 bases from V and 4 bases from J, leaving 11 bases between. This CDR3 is CASSQNRDNEKLFF. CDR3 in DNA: TGCGCCAGCAGCCAAAACAGGGATAATGAAAAACTGTTTTTT.

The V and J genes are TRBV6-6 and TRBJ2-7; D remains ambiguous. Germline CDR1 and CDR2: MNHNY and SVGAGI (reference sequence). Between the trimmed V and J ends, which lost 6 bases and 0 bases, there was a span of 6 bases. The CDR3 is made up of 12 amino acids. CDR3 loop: CASSLDSYEQYF. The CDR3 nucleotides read TGTGCCAGCAGCCTAGACTCCTACGAGCAGTACTTC.

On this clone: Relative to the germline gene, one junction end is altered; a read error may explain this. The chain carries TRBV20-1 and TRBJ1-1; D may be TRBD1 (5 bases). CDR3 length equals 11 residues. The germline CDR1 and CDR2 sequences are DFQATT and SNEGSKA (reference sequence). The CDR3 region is CSARALLGGSF. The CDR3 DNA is TGCAGTGCTAGAGCGCTCCTCGGGGGGTCATTT.

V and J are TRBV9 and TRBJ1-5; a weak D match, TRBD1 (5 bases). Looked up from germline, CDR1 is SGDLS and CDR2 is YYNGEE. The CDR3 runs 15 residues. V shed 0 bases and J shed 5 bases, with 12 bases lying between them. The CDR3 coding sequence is TGTGCCAGCAGCGTAGGCGGGGCAAGGGATCAGCCCCAGCATTTT. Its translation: CASSVGGARDQPQHF.

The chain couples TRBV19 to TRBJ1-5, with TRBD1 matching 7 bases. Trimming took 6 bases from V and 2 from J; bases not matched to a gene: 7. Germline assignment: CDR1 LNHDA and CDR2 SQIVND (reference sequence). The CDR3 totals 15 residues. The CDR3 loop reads CASRDRPGGNQPQHF. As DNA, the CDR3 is TGTGCCAGTAGGGACAGGCCCGGGGGCAATCAGCCCCAGCATTTT.

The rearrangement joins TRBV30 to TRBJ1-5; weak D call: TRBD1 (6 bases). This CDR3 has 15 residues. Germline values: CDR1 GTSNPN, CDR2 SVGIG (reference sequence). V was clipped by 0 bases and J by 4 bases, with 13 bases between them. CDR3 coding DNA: TGTGCCTGGAGTGTACAGGGACGGACGAATCAGCCCCAGCATTTT. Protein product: CAWSVQGRTNQPQHF.

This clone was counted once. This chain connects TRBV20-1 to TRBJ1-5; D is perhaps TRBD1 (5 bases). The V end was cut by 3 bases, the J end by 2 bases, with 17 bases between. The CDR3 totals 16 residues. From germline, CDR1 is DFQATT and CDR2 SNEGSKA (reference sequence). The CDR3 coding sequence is TGCAGTGCTAGTGGTGGGGCAGAGTCTGGCAATCAGCCCCAGCATTTT. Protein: CSASGGAESGNQPQHF.

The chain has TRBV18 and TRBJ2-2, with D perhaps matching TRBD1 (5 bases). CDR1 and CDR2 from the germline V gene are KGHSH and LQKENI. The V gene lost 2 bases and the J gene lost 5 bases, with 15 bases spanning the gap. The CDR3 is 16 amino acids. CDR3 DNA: TGTGCCAGCTCACCAGGTCAGGCCAGGGTTACCGGGGAGCTGTTTTTT. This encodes CASSPGQARVTGELFF.

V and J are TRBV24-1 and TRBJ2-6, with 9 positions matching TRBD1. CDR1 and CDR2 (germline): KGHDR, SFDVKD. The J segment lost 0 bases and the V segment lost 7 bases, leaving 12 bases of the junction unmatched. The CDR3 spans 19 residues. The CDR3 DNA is TGTGCCACCAGGTTCAGCCGGGACAGGGAACCCTCTGGGGCCAACGTCCTGACTTTC. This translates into CATRFSRDREPSGANVLTF.

CDR3 in DNA: TGCGCCAGCGCCGGACTAGCGGGGTCCACCGGGGAGCTGTTTTTT. Translated: CASAGLAGSTGELFF. This chain joins TRBV5-1 and TRBJ2-2, with 12 bases aligning to TRBD2. The CDR3 sequence is 15 residues long. Germline V gene sequence: CDR1 SGHRS, CDR2 YFSETQ. The V segment lost 7 bases and the J segment 4 bases; nucleotides outside the gene matches: 5.

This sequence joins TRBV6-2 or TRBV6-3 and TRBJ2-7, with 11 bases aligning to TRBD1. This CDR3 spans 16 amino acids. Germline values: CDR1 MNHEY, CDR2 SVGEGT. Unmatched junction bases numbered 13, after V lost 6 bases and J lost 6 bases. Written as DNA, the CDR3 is TGTGCCAGCAGCTCTGCGGGACAGGGGGTTGCTCGCGAGCAGTACTTC. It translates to CASSSAGQGVAREQYF.